The table lists the clone carrying this T cell receptor beta chain with many counts. What it binds is not known. TCRdb ran MiXCR on the reads and lists one entry per CDR3 protein. This sample yields 480,000 or so distinct CDR3 sequences, of which about 11% are seen a single time; about 9.4% belongs to the top ten. The entry originates in a study of T cell repertoires in cytomegalovirus infection. Study background: Public TCR beta signatures indicated both CMV infection and matching HLA type. Study observations and caveats: Based on cumulative public TCR beta family frequency, carriers of CMV plus the relevant HLA were identified. In two of eight donors, the top clonotype was HLA-C-restricted CMV-specific.

The sequencing sample was made of PBMCs. This sequence was found in a human donor in good health (CMV status not recorded). Some clones in this sample may be carry-over from other donors' samples.

CDR3 sequence (DNA): TGCAGTGCTAGTGGGGGCGGGGGGGCGCAGGATGAGCAGTTCTTC. Encoded protein: CSASGGGGAQDEQFF. The V gene is TRBV20-1, the J gene TRBJ2-1, with TRBD2 identical over 9 bases. The V segment lost 3 bases and the J segment 8 bases; nucleotides outside the gene matches: 11. This CDR3 contains 15 residues. The germline V gene encodes CDR1 DFQATT and CDR2 SNEGSKA (reference sequence).